These 20 T cell receptor beta chains were all obtained from the same sample, sequenced in a study of tumor-infiltrating lymphocytes in primary liver carcinoma. With a constant-region primer, TCR beta cDNA was made from approximately 520 ng of total RNA. TCR beta libraries came from three nested multiplex PCR rounds using slightly modified ARM-PCR. Two initial PCR rounds of about 11 cycles each paired TRBV1-TRBV30 forward primers with a C-beta reverse primer. TCRdb re-called the multiplex PCR reads through MiXCR, storing one row per CDR3 protein. The table records 100,000 to 120,000 distinct CDR3 sequences, 82% of them present only once. Total RNA and DNA came together from roughly 20-30 mg of bulk tissue without cell sorting. Specimen: liver tumor tissue from sampling region 3. Subset denoted: tumor region T3, left-lateral pole. These receptors were collected from a man between 40 and 49 years old with primary liver carcinoma and hepatitis B virus infection.

About this clonotype itself: The junction departs from the called germline gene at one end, perhaps through a read error. The chain joins TRBV18 to TRBJ1-5; perhaps TRBD1 as D (5 bases). Germline V lookup: CDR1 KGHSH, CDR2 LQKENI. The CDR3 length is 14 residues. The CDR3, as DNA: TGTGCCAACTCACCGTTAGACAGCAATCAGCCCCATCATTTT. This gives the protein CANSPLDSNQPHHF.

As for this clonotype: A much larger clone lies one base from this, so it may be a read error. This chain uses TRBV5-1 with TRBJ2-1, with unresolved D. The CDR3 runs to 16 residues. From germline, CDR1 is SGHRS and CDR2 YFSETQ. The CDR3 region has the DNA TGCGCCAGCAGATTGGGTAACAGCTTTTACTACAATGAGCAGTTCTTC. It is translated as CASRLGNSFYYNEQFF.

About this clonotype itself: At one boundary the junction diverges from the germline segment, which might be a read error. CDR3 coding DNA: TGTGTCAGCAGCTTAGATAAAGCAGGTCTAGCCAAAAACATTCAGTACTTC. This gives the protein CVSSLDKAGLAKNIQYF. The chain combines TRBV11-2 with TRBJ2-4, with unresolved D. Germline CDR1 SGHAT, CDR2 FQNNGV. The CDR3 consists of 17 residues.

V usage is TRBV29-1 and J usage is TRBJ2-5; the D gene is possibly TRBD1 (6 bases). Trimming stripped 7 bases from V and 8 bases from J, with 17 bases between. The CDR3 runs to 12 residues. Germline V gene data show CDR1 as SQVTM and CDR2 as ANQGSEA. The CDR3 protein is CSGTDSRETQYF. DNA of the CDR3: TGCAGCGGTACGGACAGTAGAGAAACCCAGTACTTC.

On this clonotype: One end of the junction fails to match germline, which may point to a read error. The chain couples TRBV4-3 to TRBJ1-6; 10 nucleotides line up with TRBD1. Germline CDR1 is LGHNA and CDR2 is YSLEER. CDR3 length equals 16 residues. CDR3 in amino acids: CASSSWDRGRNLPLHF. The CDR3 region has the DNA TGCGCTAGTAGCTCCTGGGACAGGGGAAGGAATTTACCCCTCCACTTT.

This clonotype was detected only once. The junction differs from germline at one of its ends, possibly a read error. The rearrangement uses TRBV12-3 or TRBV12-4 and TRBJ2-2, with TRBD1 matching 11 bases. The CDR3 extends over 15 amino acids. Here the CDR3 DNA reads TGTGCCAGTAGCACGGACAGGGGGCGCCCCGGGAAGCTGTTTTTT. Residues: CASSTDRGRPGKLFF.

With respect to this clonotype: In this CDR3 the conserved last residue, phenylalanine or tryptophan, is missing, so a read error is likely. The chain joins TRBV29-1 to TRBJ2-7; D could derive from TRBD1 or TRBD2 (5 bases each). Per the germline V gene, CDR1 is SQVTM and CDR2 is ANQGSEA. The CDR3 is 16 amino acids. The chain's CDR3 is CRAMTSGTDTPYEQYL. Here the CDR3 DNA reads TGCAGGGCCATGACATCTGGGACCGACACTCCCTACGAGCAGTACTTA.

A note on this clonotype: Sequence at one end of the junction differs from germline and may be a read error. J is TRBJ1-5 and V is TRBV7-8; TRBD1 matches 8 bases. Per germline, CDR1 SGHVS and CDR2 FQNEAQ. CDR3 size: 17 residues. This chain's CDR3 is CASSAEQGASSNQPQHF. CDR3 sequence (DNA): TGTGCTAGCAGCGCTGAGCAGGGGGCATCCAGCAATCAGCCCCAGCATTTT.

The V call is TRBV6-5, the J call TRBJ1-4; D ambiguous. Trimming removed 8 bases from V and 0 bases from J, with 10 bases in between. The germline V gene encodes CDR1 MNHEY and CDR2 SVGAGI. The CDR3 consists of 14 residues. CDR3 residues: CASRPVATNEKLFF. Written as DNA, the CDR3 is TGTGCCAGCCGGCCTGTAGCAACTAATGAAAAACTGTTTTTT.

This clonotype has at least ten counts. A read error is possible here, since a much larger clone lies one base away. The chain is built from TRBV11-2 and TRBJ2-1; 11 nucleotides agree with TRBD2. CDR1 is SGHAT, CDR2 FQNNGV, per germline. V lost 6 bases, J lost 8 bases, and 9 bases stayed unmatched. CDR3 length: 15 residues. CDR3 nucleotides: TGTGCCAGCAGTTCTCTAGCGGGAGGCGCCGATGAGCAGTTCTTC. Its translation is CASSSLAGGADEQFF.

Comment on this clonotype: At one boundary the junction diverges from the germline segment, which might be a read error. The chain uses TRBV12-3 or TRBV12-4 and TRBJ2-1; tentatively, D is TRBD1 (7 bases). The CDR3 length is 16 residues. CDR3 nucleotide sequence: TGTGCCAGGAGTTTAGGAGGGGGCCTAATCAACAGTGAGCAGTTCTTC. Protein product: CARSLGGGLINSEQFF.

The chain carries TRBV29-1 and TRBJ2-2, with D possibly matching TRBD2 (5 bases). Germline V lookup: CDR1 SQVTM, CDR2 ANQGSEA. This CDR3 contains 15 residues. Trimming pared 3 bases from V and 0 bases from J, leaving 11 bases between. CDR3 loop: CSVEISAANTGELFF. The CDR3 DNA reads as TGCAGCGTTGAGATTAGCGCAGCGAACACCGGGGAGCTGTTTTTT.

V is TRBV19 and J is TRBJ2-2; 10 bases line up with TRBD2. Germline CDR1 reads LNHDA; CDR2 reads SQIVND (reference sequence). V was clipped by 11 bases and J by 5 bases; unmatched bases: 17. The CDR3 has 17 residues. The DNA for the CDR3 is TGTGCCGGTAATATCTACCTAGCGGGAGCTGGTACCGGGGAGCTGTTTTTT. Its protein product is CAGNIYLAGAGTGELFF.

With regard to this clonotype: The junction departs from germline at one end; a sequencing error may be responsible. J is TRBJ2-6 and V is TRBV6-5; TRBD1 matches 7 bases. The germline gives CDR1 MNHEY, CDR2 SVGAGI. The CDR3 runs 15 residues. In DNA, the CDR3 is TGTGCCAGCAGATACAGGGGCTCTGGGGTCAACCTCCTGACTTTC. Residues: CASRYRGSGVNLLTF.

Concerning this clonotype: The junction shows a germline mismatch at one end, possibly a read error. The chain recombines TRBV12-3 or TRBV12-4 with TRBJ1-2, with D hard to call. There are 18 residues in the CDR3. The CDR3 DNA is TGTGCCAGCACTTTAGGATGGTCTCCGCGGCACTCAAACTATGGCTACACCTTC. This gives the protein CASTLGWSPRHSNYGYTF.

The rearrangement joins TRBV11-1 to TRBJ2-4, with TRBD2 identical over 9 bases. The CDR3 contains 17 residues. V dropped 7 bases and J dropped 6; count of bases not matched to a gene: 16. CDR1 is SGHAT and CDR2 is FQDESV in the germline V gene (reference sequence). Here the CDR3 reads CASNLPGTSRTRNIQYF. In DNA form, the CDR3 reads TGTGCCAGCAACCTTCCCGGGACTAGCAGGACCAGAAACATTCAGTACTTC. The whole variable domain, filled in from reference TRBV11-1 and TRBJ2-4, reads EAEVAQSPRYKITEKSQAVAFWCDPISGHATLYWYRQILGQGPELLVQFQDESVVDDSQLPKDRFSAERLKGVDSTLKIQPAELGDSAMYLCASNLPGTSRTRNIQYFGAGTRLSVL.

Points on this clonotype: The junction departs from the called germline gene at one end, perhaps through a read error. The DNA for the CDR3 is TGTGTCAGCGGTTTAATTGATGGGGAGACCCAGTACTTC. Its translation: CVSGLIDGETQYF. The V call is TRBV12-3 or TRBV12-4, the J call TRBJ2-5; tentatively, D is TRBD2 (5 bases). This CDR3 is 13 amino acids long.

On this clonotype itself: Because the CDR3 is missing its conserved closing phenylalanine or tryptophan, this is likely a read error. The chain combines TRBV12-3 or TRBV12-4 with TRBJ2-7; D gene unclear. This CDR3 has 13 amino acids. In nucleotides, the CDR3 is TGTACCAGCAGTGGTGAGACCAGCTACGAGCAGTACTAC. It encodes CTSSGETSYEQYY.

This clonotype occurred many times. The CDR3 region has the DNA TGCGCCAGCAGCCTCGATCCAAGGGGGGCAAACACCGGGGAGCTGTTTTTT. The encoded protein is CASSLDPRGANTGELFF. The chain links TRBV4-1 to TRBJ2-2; the D call may be TRBD1 or TRBD2 (6 bases each). Trimming took 4 bases from V and 2 from J, leaving 17 bases between them. CDR1 MGHRA and CDR2 YSYEKL come from the germline V gene. The CDR3 extends over 17 amino acids.

The genes are TRBV29-1 and TRBJ2-3; no clear D. Germline CDR1 and CDR2: SQVTM and ANQGSEA. Trimming stripped 8 bases from V and 4 bases from J, with 10 bases between. The CDR3 length is 11 residues. The CDR3 DNA reads as TGCAGCATTAGGTTTTCAGATACGCAGTATTTT. It encodes CSIRFSDTQYF.